These 20 T cell receptor beta chains came from one sample sequenced in a study of patients and donors after allogeneic stem cell transplantation. TCRdb processed the RT-PCR reads anew with MiXCR; each CDR3 protein has one entry. The sample has about 230,000 distinct CDR3 sequences, roughly an eighth seen once. Sample: blood, either unsorted or a sorted T cell fraction (not recorded which). The receptors were sampled from a human donor who was either an allogeneic HSCT recipient or a stem cell or donor lymphocyte infusion donor (not recorded which). It is not recorded whose cells these are; they may come from a transplant donor.

Here the CDR3 reads CASGLDSVNSPLHF. The CDR3 DNA sequence: TGTGCTAGTGGTTTAGACAGCGTAAATTCACCCCTCCACTTT. The rearrangement links TRBV12-5 to TRBJ1-6; maybe TRBD1 (5 bases). CDR3 size: 14 residues. Germline V lookup: CDR1 LGHNT, CDR2 FRNRAP. V lost 3 bases, J lost 7 bases, and 10 bases lay in between.

This clonotype has only a few counts. This chain joins TRBV3-1 and TRBJ2-7; D unresolved. Germline V gene data show CDR1 as LGHDT and CDR2 as YNNKEL (reference sequence). The CDR3 loop spans 13 amino acids. V lost 0 bases to trimming and J lost 3 bases, with 6 bases between them. Written as DNA, the CDR3 is TGTGCCAGCAGCCAAGAGGAGAGCTACGAGCAGTACTTC. This gives the protein CASSQEESYEQYF.

This chain connects TRBV5-6 to TRBJ2-3; 8 nucleotides match TRBD1. Trimming at V came to 7 bases and at J to 2 bases, leaving 9 bases not matched to a gene. From germline, CDR1 is SGHDT and CDR2 YYEEEE. The CDR3 has 15 amino acids. CDR3 nucleotides: TGTGCCAGCGGACCATCGACAGGGGCCACAGATACGCAGTATTTT. It encodes CASGPSTGATDTQYF. The full variable domain, with the rest looked up from reference TRBV5-6 and TRBJ2-3, is DAGVTQSPTHLIKTRGQQVTLRCSPKSGHDTVSWYQQALGQGPQFIFQYYEEEERQRGNFPDRFSGHQFPNYSSELNVNALLLGDSALYLCASGPSTGATDTQYFGPGTRLTVL.

Only a few counts were recorded for this clonotype. The chain recombines TRBV6-1 with TRBJ2-2; TRBD2 matches at 10 bases. The V and J ends lost 7 bases and 0 bases, in that order; junction bases with no gene match: 8. The CDR3 loop spans 17 amino acids. Germline lookup yields CDR1 MNHNS and CDR2 SASEGT. CDR3 bases: TGTGCCAGCACCAAACCGGGGACTAGCGCGAACACCGGGGAGCTGTTTTTT. This codes for CASTKPGTSANTGELFF.

This clonotype was picked up many times. The rearrangement links TRBV4-3 to TRBJ1-2; 7 bases are shared with TRBD1. Germline V gives CDR1 LGHNA, CDR2 YSLEER. The CDR3 totals 15 residues. J lost 3 bases, V lost 0 bases, and 4 bases had no gene match. In DNA form, the CDR3 reads TGCGCCAGCAGCCAAGATCTAGGGGGCGACTATGGCTACACCTTC. This gives the protein CASSQDLGGDYGYTF.

V is TRBV18 and J is TRBJ2-6, with 7 bases matching TRBD1. The V and J ends lost 4 bases and 0 bases, in that order; junction bases with no gene match: 0. This CDR3 has 15 residues. The V gene's germline CDR1 is KGHSH and CDR2 LQKENI. The DNA of the CDR3 is TGTGCCAGCTCACAGGGGGCCTCTGGGGCCAACGTCCTGACTTTC. Its translation: CASSQGASGANVLTF. Full variable domain (remainder filled in from reference TRBV18 and TRBJ2-6): NAGVMQNPRHLVRRRGQEARLRCSPMKGHSHVYWYRQLPEEGLKFMVYLQKENIIDESGMPKERFSAEFPKEGPSILRIQQVVRGDSAAYFCASSQGASGANVLTFGAGSRLTVL.

The rearrangement joins TRBV9 to TRBJ2-3, with unresolved D. The CDR3 is 14 residues long. V lost 0 bases, J lost 2 bases, and 7 bases lay in between. Germline V CDR1 and CDR2: SGDLS, YYNGEE. CDR3 sequence: CASSVGLLTDTQYF. Written as DNA, the CDR3 is TGTGCCAGCAGCGTAGGACTCCTCACAGATACGCAGTATTTT. The whole variable domain, filled in from reference TRBV9 and TRBJ2-3, reads DSGVTQTPKHLITATGQRVTLRCSPRSGDLSVYWYQQSLDQGLQFLIQYYNGEERAKGNILERFSAQQFPDLHSELNLSSLELGDSALYFCASSVGLLTDTQYFGPGTRLTVL.

The chain combines TRBV9 with TRBJ1-2, with D hard to call. Germline V lookup: CDR1 SGDLS, CDR2 YYNGEE. With 3 bases removed from V and 5 bases from J, the gap between germline ends came to 17 bases. This CDR3 region has 15 residues. CDR3 loop: CASSAEATTVYGYTF. The CDR3 bases are TGTGCCAGCAGCGCCGAGGCCACAACCGTGTATGGCTACACCTTC. Filled out from reference TRBV9 and TRBJ1-2, the complete variable domain reads DSGVTQTPKHLITATGQRVTLRCSPRSGDLSVYWYQQSLDQGLQFLIQYYNGEERAKGNILERFSAQQFPDLHSELNLSSLELGDSALYFCASSAEATTVYGYTFGSGTRLTVV.

J is TRBJ1-5 and V is TRBV30, with 8 bases matching TRBD1. In germline, CDR1 is GTSNPN, CDR2 SVGIG (reference sequence). The ends lost 3 bases at V and 6 bases at J; junction bases unmatched: 7. The CDR3 sequence is 14 residues long. This chain's CDR3 is CAWREQGDRQPQHF. The CDR3 region has the DNA TGTGCCTGGAGGGAACAGGGGGATCGTCAGCCCCAGCATTTT.

This clonotype was found once. The genes are TRBV5-1 and TRBJ1-2; perhaps TRBD1 as D (5 bases). The V and J ends lost 3 bases and 1 base respectively, with 16 bases between them. Germline CDR1 SGHRS, CDR2 YFSETQ. The CDR3 is 16 residues long. DNA of the CDR3: TGCGCCAGCAGCTCGGGACGGGTACTAGGTAACTATGGCTACACCTTC. Translation gives CASSSGRVLGNYGYTF.

This clonotype was seen only a few times. CDR3 residues: CASSVRTNTEAFF. DNA for the CDR3: TGCGCCAGCAGCGTCAGGACGAACACTGAAGCTTTCTTT. The genes are TRBV5-1 and TRBJ1-1; no clear D. The CDR3 has 13 amino acids. Trimming left V 4 bases short and J 1 base short, with 8 bases between. Germline CDR1 reads SGHRS; CDR2 reads YFSETQ.

There are a few counts of this clonotype. The chain carries TRBV5-4 and TRBJ1-1, with D hard to call. The CDR3 length is 14 residues. Trimming pared 0 bases from V and 1 base from J, leaving 7 bases between. Germline assignment: CDR1 SGHNT and CDR2 YYREEE (reference sequence). Here the CDR3 reads CASSLARRNTEAFF. The DNA for the CDR3 is TGTGCCAGCAGCTTGGCCAGGCGGAACACTGAAGCTTTCTTT.

This clonotype was observed a few times. The rearrangement links TRBV11-2 to TRBJ1-5, with 11 nucleotides matching TRBD1. The CDR3 runs to 15 residues. CDR1 is SGHAT and CDR2 is FQNNGV in the germline V gene. Trimming at V came to 4 bases and at J to 7 bases, leaving 6 bases not matched to a gene. As DNA, the CDR3 is TGTGCCAGCAGCTCGGACAGGGGGCGAGAGCAGCCCCAGCATTTT. Its translation: CASSSDRGREQPQHF.

This clonotype was detected a few times. The chain joins TRBV6-1 to TRBJ2-5, with 11 bases that match TRBD2. Unmatched junction bases numbered 6, after V lost 5 bases and J lost 7 bases. The CDR3 sequence is 14 residues long. From germline, CDR1 is MNHNS and CDR2 SASEGT. CDR3 sequence reads: CASSLAGGLGTQYF. CDR3 bases: TGTGCCAGCAGTCTAGCGGGGGGTTTGGGGACCCAGTACTTC.

There are many counts of this clonotype. The chain recombines TRBV7-2 with TRBJ1-2; D ambiguous. This CDR3 spans 13 amino acids. Trimming stripped 2 bases from V and 2 bases from J, with 6 bases between. Germline V gives CDR1 SGHTA, CDR2 FQGNSA. This chain's CDR3 is CASSLRGNYGYTF. The CDR3 nucleotides read TGTGCCAGCAGCTTACGCGGGAACTATGGCTACACCTTC.

The rearrangement uses TRBV7-3 and TRBJ2-1; D uncertain. There are 15 residues in the CDR3. Germline V gene data show CDR1 as SGHTA and CDR2 as FQGTGA. V gave up 5 bases and J gave up 1 base, with 12 bases separating them. CDR3 in amino acids: CASSPSSRSYNEQFF. Written as DNA, the CDR3 is TGTGCCAGCAGCCCCTCATCCAGGTCCTACAATGAGCAGTTCTTC.

The rearrangement uses TRBV7-2 and TRBJ2-1, with D possibly matching TRBD2 (7 bases). Germline loops: CDR1 SGHTA, CDR2 FQGNSA. The CDR3 is made up of 15 amino acids. The V end was cut by 2 bases, the J end by 3 bases, with 11 bases between. The CDR3 sequence: CASSLRRGLYNEQFF. In nucleotides, the CDR3 is TGTGCCAGCAGCTTAAGGCGGGGGCTCTACAATGAGCAGTTCTTC.

The chain links TRBV2 to TRBJ2-5; 7 bases line up with TRBD1. V shed 7 bases, J shed 2 bases, and the junction held 4 bases outside the gene matches. This CDR3 contains 13 residues. Germline V CDR1 and CDR2: SNHLY, FYNNEI. CDR3 nucleotides: TGTGCCAGCACGAGGGGGCAGCAAGAGACCCAGTACTTC. Its translation: CASTRGQQETQYF.

This clonotype was seen repeatedly, ten times or more. This rearrangement joins TRBV19 to TRBJ2-4; either TRBD1 or TRBD2 may supply D (6 bases each). Germline loops: CDR1 LNHDA, CDR2 SQIVND (reference sequence). V lost 6 bases to trimming and J lost 9 bases, with 12 bases between them. The CDR3 has 12 amino acids. The CDR3 coding sequence is TGTGCCAGTAGGGAGGGGGGTGGCATTCAGTACTTC. It translates to CASREGGGIQYF. Full variable domain (outside the CDR3, taken from reference TRBV19 and TRBJ2-4): DGGITQSPKYLFRKEGQNVTLSCEQNLNHDAMYWYRQDPGQGLRLIYYSQIVNDFQKGDIAEGYSVSREKKESFPLTVTSAQKNPTAFYLCASREGGGIQYFGAGTRLSVL.

This clonotype was detected ten times or more. V gene TRBV7-6 combines with J gene TRBJ2-2; D possibly matches TRBD1 or TRBD2 (5 bases each). V was shortened by 1 base and J by 7 bases, with 16 bases between the two germline ends. The germline CDR1 and CDR2 sequences are SGHVS and FNYEAQ. The CDR3 has 16 amino acids. CDR3 sequence reads: CASSLGGRNVNGELFF. CDR3 DNA: TGTGCCAGCAGCTTAGGGGGGAGAAACGTTAACGGGGAGCTGTTTTTT.